Here is one TCR beta chain with its context. This clonotype was counted a few times. Its antigen is still unknown. Base qualities are not recorded, but no much larger clone differs from it by a single base. The sample belongs to a study of blood T cells in healthy people across ages (dated by TCRdb to between 2014 and 2016). Regarding the research as a whole: In model experiments, template switching captured roughly one uniquely barcoded TCR beta cDNA molecule for every two T cells. The donors were split into four age groups: young (average roughly 15 years), middle-aged (39), aged (62) and long-lived (roughly 86). For two donors (one aged 18 to 29 and one aged 80 or older), the study analyzed two additional independent replicas of 1 million unique cDNA reads from the same blood draw. To track age-related changes in TCR beta repertoire diversity, the study relied on deep sequencing normalized with unique cDNA molecular identifiers. To avoid experimental bias, donors of different ages were spread randomly across the sequencing lanes.

Preparation of the library involved 5' RACE. A second PCR of roughly 7 to 11 cycles was performed with a sample-barcoded 5' primer and a J-beta primer mix. A unique molecular identifier was introduced onto each TCR beta cDNA molecule by a template-switch 5' adaptor carrying 12 random nucleotides. At least 2.5 million CDR3-containing paired-end reads were obtained from each sample. First-strand cDNA was synthesized from all RNA with the Mint cDNA synthesis kit, primed by a TRBC-specific oligonucleotide. All cDNA was treated with uracil-DNA glycosylase and then went through a first 18-cycle PCR with the universal primers M1SS and BC2_uni_R. The published analysis was carried out like this. For normalization, 1 million high-quality reads, each with a distinct molecular identifier, were randomly selected from each sample. Reads sharing molecular identifiers were discarded rather than binned into consensus sequences. CDR3 identification, clonotype clustering and error correction used MiTCR with a Q25 quality threshold and the strictest error-elimination algorithm. A nonparametric unseen species model using Euler transformation provided a lower-bound estimate of total TCR beta diversity. TCRdb cleaned the public reads at Q25 with fastp, built clones with MiXCR and kept in-frame beta chains. CDR3 protein sequences are deduplicated, and each keeps its most common genes and DNA. For this entry, the V and J calls and clone size follow TCRdb and not the study's own pipeline. Counted in this sample were some 1,800,000 distinct CDR3 sequences; roughly two fifths of them appeared once. In total, the top ten clones hold about 21% of the sample.

Donors were 39 systemically healthy Caucasian individuals from Russia aged roughly 6 to 90 years. Each donor gave about 9.2 milliliters of peripheral blood, drawn into EDTA-treated Vacutainer tubes. PBMCs were isolated by Ficoll-Paque density-gradient centrifugation, with at least 6 million obtained per sample. Trizol reagent was used to extract total RNA from the PBMCs, yielding at least 5.5 micrograms per sample. The percentages of naive CD45RAhigh/CD27high T cells were determined by flow cytometry on a PBMC aliquot from every donor. Summary of the overall study and its limitations: Observed TCR beta diversity per million T cells fell roughly linearly with age, and a significant reduction was already apparent by age roughly 41. The percentage of naive T cells measured by flow cytometry correlated strongly with observed TCR beta diversity. Compared with the aged group, more naive CD4+ T cells, fewer expanded clones and increased TCR diversity were shown by the long-lived group, suggesting age selection. Donor CMV infection status was unknown, potentially confounding age-related changes in expanded clonotypes. Estimates of total diversity based on one million sequenced T cells were considered lower bounds and underestimates. Bulk unsorted PBMC profiling prevented conclusive comparison of naive and antigen-experienced compartments.

According to the germline V gene, CDR1 reads SGHRS and CDR2 reads YFSETQ. V is clipped by 4 bases and J by 4 bases, and the sequence between their germline boundaries is 14 bases long. Taken from cysteine to phenylalanine, the CDR3 has 14 residues. The kept DNA is CDR3 alone, 42 bases in frame from the first base. The sequence derives from a human donor in good health. The sequenced sample consisted of blood. The chain couples TRBV5-1 to TRBJ1-2, with the D gene too uncertain to name. The DNA is as follows: TGCGCCAGCAGCACAGAGACAAGTAGCTATGGCTACACCTTC. This sequence encodes CASSTETSSYGYTF.